These T cell receptor beta chains were read from a single sample in a study of T cell clonotyping in hematopoietic cell transplantation. Measured with immunoSEQ multiplex PCR; TCRdb has only the in-frame clones, and not every one. The sample has approximately 42,000 clones, roughly 85% seen once. The material was peripheral blood mononuclear cells, obtained before stem cell transplant. The receptors were sampled from a man in his fifties or sixties with acute myeloid leukemia. Some clones in this sample may be carry-over from other donors' samples. CDR3s include the opening cysteine and the closing phenylalanine or tryptophan. A D gene is named only where the DNA matches it firmly. Size is stated for part of the rows, as once, few or many counts, or as a class when the clone is expanded.

v_gene	j_gene	abundance	d_gene	CDR3aa	CDR3nt
TRBV19	TRBJ2-7	NA	NA	CASSILGTSYEQYF	TGTGCCAGTAGTATTCTCGGGACCTCCTACGAGCAGTACTTC
TRBV28	TRBJ1-2	NA	NA	CASTLLGQGSNYGYTF	TGTGCCAGCACCCTACTGGGCCAAGGGAGCAACTATGGCTACACCTTC
TRBV28	TRBJ1-5	NA	NA	CATHDGQPQHF	TGTGCCACCCACGACGGGCAGCCCCAGCATTTT
TRBV7-7	TRBJ1-2	NA	TRBD1	CASSKGQANYGYTF	TGTGCTAGCAGCAAGGGACAGGCCAACTATGGCTACACCTTC
TRBV28	TRBJ2-2	NA	NA	CASNSPNLGGGVLFF	TGTGCCAGCAATAGCCCCAACTTGGGAGGTGGAGTGCTGTTTTTT
TRBV25-1	TRBJ2-7	NA	NA	CASSESLPGDEQYF	TGTGCCAGCAGTGAATCCCTTCCCGGGGACGAGCAGTACTTC
TRBV5-1	TRBJ2-7	NA	NA	CASSLRGDEQYF	TGCGCCAGCAGCTTGAGAGGGGACGAGCAGTACTTC
TRBV29-1	TRBJ1-1	once	NA	CSVEKLGGGTEAFF	TGCAGCGTTGAAAAACTAGGGGGGGGAACTGAAGCTTTCTTT
TRBV25-1	TRBJ2-7	NA	NA	CASSRDAGSYEQYF	TGTGCCAGCAGCCGGGACGCAGGGTCCTACGAGCAGTACTTC
TRBV7-6	TRBJ2-3	NA	NA	CASSLLVQGGDTQYF	TGTGCCAGCAGCTTATTGGTGCAGGGTGGTGATACGCAGTATTTT
TRBV6-1	TRBJ2-7	once	TRBD2	CASSPTSGEQYF	TGTGCCAGCAGTCCGACTAGCGGAGAGCAGTACTTC
TRBV5-6	TRBJ1-5	NA	NA	CASSSQGRSNQPQHF	TGTGCCAGCAGCTCCCAGGGGCGTAGCAATCAGCCCCAGCATTTT
TRBV20-1	TRBJ2-5	NA	NA	CSARAFGAQYF	TGCAGTGCTAGGGCATTCGGGGCCCAGTACTTC
TRBV5-1	TRBJ1-5	NA	NA	CASSFGGADQPQHF	TGCGCCAGCAGCTTTGGAGGGGCGGATCAGCCCCAGCATTTT
TRBV4-2	TRBJ2-2	NA	TRBD2	CASSLGSGGHTGELFF	TGTGCCAGCAGCCTAGGTAGCGGGGGCCACACCGGGGAGCTGTTTTTT
TRBV10-3	TRBJ2-7	NA	NA	CAISGVEGDEQYF	TGTGCCATCAGTGGGGTCGAGGGCGACGAGCAGTACTTC
TRBV25-1	TRBJ2-5	NA	TRBD1	CASSEAGQGGRETQYF	TGTGCCAGCAGTGAAGCGGGACAGGGCGGGCGGGAGACCCAGTACTTC
TRBV29-1	TRBJ2-4	NA	NA	CSVVSLEAIQYF	TGCAGCGTTGTTTCGTTGGAGGCCATTCAGTACTTC
TRBV7-2	TRBJ2-5	few	NA	CASSLVDGGRGAQYF	TGTGCCAGCAGCTTAGTCGATGGTGGGAGGGGGGCCCAGTACTTC
TRBV19	TRBJ2-7	NA	NA	CASNEGSSYEQYF	TGTGCCAGCAATGAGGGCTCCTCCTACGAGCAGTACTTC
TRBV30	TRBJ2-7	NA	NA	CAWSRTTEGEQYF	TGTGCCTGGAGTCGGACGACGGAGGGCGAGCAGTACTTC
TRBV5-8	TRBJ1-2	NA	NA	CASSVGHLINYGYTF	TGTGCCAGCAGCGTCGGACATCTGATTAACTATGGCTACACCTTC
TRBV4-3	TRBJ1-6	NA	NA	CASSQGAQAGYNSPLHF	TGCGCCAGCAGCCAGGGGGCCCAGGCCGGCTATAATTCACCCCTCCACTTT
TRBV11-3	TRBJ1-1	NA	NA	CASSPLGRGAFAFF	TGTGCCAGCAGCCCGCTTGGACGGGGGGCGTTCGCTTTCTTT
TRBV7-2	TRBJ1-5	NA	NA	CASSLAPTGQPQHF	TGTGCCAGCAGCTTAGCACCGACAGGTCAGCCCCAGCATTTT
TRBV7-8	TRBJ2-5	NA	NA	CASSLVAIQETQYF	TGTGCCAGCAGCTTAGTAGCTATCCAAGAGACCCAGTACTTC
TRBV4-2	TRBJ1-5	NA	TRBD1	CASSPGQGSNQPQHF	TGTGCCAGCAGCCCGGGACAGGGGAGCAATCAGCCCCAGCATTTT
TRBV2	TRBJ2-1	NA	NA	CASTSAYEQFF	TGTGCCAGCACCTCGGCCTACGAGCAGTTCTTC
TRBV28	TRBJ2-5	NA	NA	CASSYTRGTIEETQYF	TGTGCCAGCAGTTACACCAGGGGAACGATCGAAGAGACCCAGTACTTC
TRBV7-6	TRBJ2-3	once	NA	CASSSAPSTDTQYF	TGTGCCAGCAGCTCGGCCCCTAGCACAGATACGCAGTATTTT
TRBV6-5	TRBJ1-1	NA	NA	CASSLNRNTEAFF	TGTGCCAGCAGCCTCAACAGGAACACTGAAGCTTTCTTT
TRBV4-2	TRBJ1-1	NA	NA	CASSQERRQGLAEAFF	TGTGCCAGCAGCCAAGAGAGAAGGCAGGGGTTGGCTGAAGCTTTCTTT
TRBV6-4	TRBJ1-2	NA	NA	CASSYDRTNYTF	TGTGCCAGCAGTTATGACAGAACGAACTACACCTTC
TRBV5-6	TRBJ2-7	NA	NA	CASSPGFYEQYF	TGTGCCAGCAGCCCGGGTTTCTACGAGCAGTACTTC
TRBV5-1	TRBJ2-1	few	NA	CASFSGGSYNEQFF	TGCGCCAGCTTTTCCGGGGGCTCCTACAATGAGCAGTTCTTC
TRBV19	TRBJ2-7	NA	NA	CASSRSLSYEQYF	TGTGCCAGTAGTCGGTCCCTTTCCTACGAGCAGTACTTC
TRBV7-8	TRBJ2-7	NA	TRBD2	CASSFPGLGQYEQYF	TGTGCCAGCAGCTTTCCGGGACTAGGACAGTACGAGCAGTACTTC
TRBV28	TRBJ2-7	NA	TRBD1	CASRKTGGMDEQYF	TGTGCCAGCAGGAAAACAGGGGGCATGGACGAGCAGTACTTC
TRBV4-2	TRBJ1-2	NA	TRBD1	CASSPGQGAYYGYTF	TGTGCCAGCAGCCCCGGACAGGGGGCTTATTATGGCTACACCTTC
TRBV7-8	TRBJ1-2	NA	NA	CASSLASGSLNGYTF	TGTGCCAGCAGCTTAGCGTCCGGCAGTCTAAATGGCTACACCTTC
TRBV14	TRBJ2-7	NA	NA	CASRSTSYEQYF	TGTGCCAGCAGGTCGACTTCCTACGAGCAGTACTTC
TRBV7-2	TRBJ2-7	once	TRBD1	CASSLRQGNYEQYF	TGTGCCAGCAGCTTACGACAGGGAAACTACGAGCAGTACTTC
TRBV28	TRBJ2-2	NA	TRBD1	CASTGTGANTGELFF	TGTGCCAGCACCGGGACAGGGGCGAACACCGGGGAGCTGTTTTTT
TRBV9	TRBJ2-7	NA	TRBD1	CASSEAGTGIYEQYF	TGTGCCAGCAGCGAGGCCGGGACAGGGATATACGAGCAGTACTTC
TRBV30	TRBJ1-4	NA	NA	CAWSPQGGEKLFF	TGTGCCTGGTCCCCACAGGGAGGGGAAAAACTGTTTTTT
TRBV7-2	TRBJ1-1	NA	NA	CASSPWWRANTEAFF	TGTGCCAGCAGCCCGTGGTGGAGGGCGAACACTGAAGCTTTCTTT
TRBV9	TRBJ2-7	few	NA	CASSKSQGYEQYF	TGTGCCAGCAGTAAATCTCAGGGCTACGAGCAGTACTTC
TRBV9	TRBJ1-4	NA	NA	CASSVGTQSNEKLFF	TGTGCCAGCAGCGTAGGTACTCAGAGTAATGAAAAACTGTTTTTT
TRBV7-9	TRBJ1-2	NA	TRBD1	CASSSSYRGGGYGYTF	TGTGCCAGCAGCTCAAGCTACAGGGGGGGTGGCTATGGCTACACCTTC
TRBV2	TRBJ1-5	NA	NA	CASIGTGLGNQPQHF	TGTGCCAGCATAGGAACAGGCTTAGGCAATCAGCCCCAGCATTTT
TRBV19	TRBJ2-3	NA	NA	CASTEGRSTDTQYF	TGTGCCAGTACGGAGGGACGAAGCACAGATACGCAGTATTTT
TRBV29-1	TRBJ1-4	few	NA	CSVEGRATNEKLFF	TGCAGCGTTGAAGGTCGAGCAACTAATGAAAAACTGTTTTTT